Below, 2 T cell receptor beta chains from the same sample are listed, as sequenced in a study of cytomegalovirus exposure and HLA in healthy donors. The PCR made use of 60 Vbeta and 13 Jbeta primers. Profiled with immunoSEQ multiplex PCR; TCRdb holds only in-frame clones, not every one. The repertoire has about 130,000 clones, about 74% of them found once; the top ten carry 7.3%. The specimen sequenced was PBMCs. The receptors here all came from a male donor in good health and CMV-seronegative.

The chain combines TRBV29-1 with TRBJ2-1; TRBD2 agrees at 7 bases. The V gene's germline CDR1 is SQVTM and CDR2 ANQGSEA. CDR3 length equals 15 residues. Trimming took 4 bases from V and 3 from J; bases not matched to a gene: 9. The CDR3 region is CSVVVAGPVYNEQFF. CDR3 coding DNA: TGCAGCGTTGTGGTAGCGGGTCCCGTCTACAATGAGCAGTTCTTC.

J is TRBJ2-5 and V is TRBV19; TRBD1 agrees at 10 bases. This CDR3 comprises 16 residues. Trimming took 2 bases from V and 6 from J; bases not matched to a gene: 9. The V gene's germline CDR1 is LNHDA and CDR2 SQIVND (reference sequence). The CDR3 nucleotides are TGTGCCAGTAGTATAAAGGGGACAGGGGACTTGAAGACCCAGTACTTC. Its protein product is CASSIKGTGDLKTQYF.